The 27 T cell receptor beta chains reported below all come from one sample, sequenced in a study of T cells in Graves' hyperthyroidism and ophthalmopathy. Researchers took RNA transcripts and amplified the TCR beta CDR3 regions from them. With the HTBI primer set, the TCR CDR3 went through a first round of RT-PCR. TCRdb redid the calling of the multiplex PCR reads with MiXCR, one entry per CDR3 protein. The top ten clones hold roughly 25% of a sample with approximately 30,000 distinct CDR3 sequences, around half of them seen once. Input material: blood. The receptors were sampled from a woman between 40 and 55 years old with Graves' ophthalmopathy.

The V call is TRBV20-1, the J call TRBJ1-1; no firm D call. V was cut by 5 bases and J by 3 bases, with 16 bases left in between. Germline CDR1 DFQATT, CDR2 SNEGSKA (reference sequence). The CDR3 has 14 amino acids. This CDR3 reads CSALTISRDTEAFF. The CDR3 DNA reads TGCAGTGCTCTAACCATCTCCCGGGACACTGAAGCTTTCTTT.

This clonotype was seen ten or more times. As DNA, the CDR3 is TGCGCCAGCAGCCCGGGACTAGCGGGGGGTAATACGCAGTATTTT. This encodes CASSPGLAGGNTQYF. The rearrangement links TRBV5-1 to TRBJ2-3; 15 bases line up with TRBD2. The CDR3 extends over 15 amino acids. The V gene's germline CDR1 is SGHRS and CDR2 YFSETQ. V shed 4 bases and J 7 bases; nucleotides not matched to a gene: 4.

Only a few counts were recorded for this clonotype. The gene calls are TRBV18 and TRBJ1-2; D uncertain. Germline lookup yields CDR1 KGHSH and CDR2 LQKENI. This CDR3 has 14 amino acids. Trimming removed 3 bases from V and 8 bases from J, with 16 bases in between. CDR3 sequence: CASSPGQKREGYTF. The CDR3 DNA is TGTGCCAGCTCACCGGGTCAAAAAAGGGAGGGCTACACCTTC.

The V call is TRBV5-1, the J call TRBJ1-2, with 9 bases identical to TRBD1. Germline CDR1 SGHRS, CDR2 YFSETQ. The junction had 10 bases not matched to a gene; V was cut back by 4 bases and J by 12 bases. This CDR3 has 13 residues. CDR3 amino acids: CASSKTGGGGNTF. The CDR3 DNA sequence: TGCGCCAGCAGCAAGACAGGGGGAGGAGGAAACACCTTC.

The chain joins TRBV5-4 to TRBJ2-3; no reliable D call. This CDR3 is built from 15 residues. Germline V CDR1 and CDR2: SGHNT, YYREEE (reference sequence). V lost 4 bases and J 2 bases, leaving 14 bases between the germline ends. The CDR3 bases are TGTGCCAGCAGCGCGGAAATCGGCATCACAGATACGCAGTATTTT. Its translation is CASSAEIGITDTQYF.

This clonotype has at least ten counts. V usage is TRBV7-9 and J usage is TRBJ1-2; D uncertain. Trimming shortened V by 1 base and J by 5 bases, and 17 bases separated the two germline ends. Germline V gene lookup returns CDR1 SEHNR and CDR2 FQNEAQ (reference sequence). The CDR3 has 16 residues. This chain's CDR3 is CASSLVLPLRNYGYTF. CDR3 coding DNA: TGTGCCAGCAGCTTAGTCCTACCCCTACGAAATTATGGCTACACCTTC.

This clonotype was observed at least ten times. As DNA, the CDR3 is TGTGCCAGCAGTGAGGAGGGCGGTGGGCAGCCCCAGCATTTT. It codes for CASSEEGGGQPQHF. The chain links TRBV6-4 to TRBJ1-5; D not resolved. This CDR3 has 14 residues. Germline V CDR1 and CDR2: MRHNA, SNTAGT. V was cut by 3 bases and J by 7 bases, with 13 bases left in between.

CDR3 in DNA: TGCAGCGTTGAAAGGGTACTAGCGGGAGAGGCCTACAATGAGCAGTTCTTC. Amino acid sequence: CSVERVLAGEAYNEQFF. The chain has TRBV29-1 and TRBJ2-1; 11 positions match TRBD2. CDR1 SQVTM and CDR2 ANQGSEA come from the germline V gene. The CDR3 sequence is 17 residues long. With 2 bases clipped from V and 2 bases from J, the junction kept 8 bases outside the gene matches.

In its sample, this clonotype was seen many times. V gene TRBV9 combines with J gene TRBJ1-4; D call uncertain. Deletions cut 2 bases from V and 0 bases from J, with 23 bases between. This CDR3 is built from 20 residues. Germline V gene sequence: CDR1 SGDLS, CDR2 YYNGEE. CDR3 loop: CASSVPHLVPRSATNEKLFF. The CDR3 DNA follows: TGTGCCAGCAGCGTGCCCCACTTGGTCCCCAGGTCAGCAACTAATGAAAAACTGTTTTTT.

The chain has TRBV15 and TRBJ1-5; 7 bases align to TRBD1. In germline, CDR1 is LNHNV, CDR2 YYDKDF (reference sequence). V lost 2 bases, J lost 4 bases, and 11 bases stayed unmatched. CDR3 length: 17 residues. The CDR3 sequence: CATSRSRTGLSNQPQHF. The CDR3 DNA is TGTGCCACCAGCAGATCCCGGACAGGACTATCGAATCAGCCCCAGCATTTT. The variable domain in full, completed from reference TRBV15 and TRBJ1-5, reads DAMVIQNPRYQVTQFGKPVTLSCSQTLNHNVMYWYQQKSSQAPKLLFHYYDKDFNNEADTPDNFQSRRPNTSFCFLDIRSPGLGDTAMYLCATSRSRTGLSNQPQHFGDGTRLSIL.

The chain has TRBV9 and TRBJ2-6; TRBD1 matches at 7 bases. J was trimmed by 0 bases and V by 2 bases; bases with no gene match: 8. In germline, CDR1 is SGDLS, CDR2 YYNGEE. The CDR3 length is 18 residues. The CDR3 reads CASSVLQTGLSGANVLTF. In DNA form, the CDR3 reads TGTGCCAGCAGCGTCCTCCAGACAGGGCTCTCTGGGGCCAACGTCCTGACTTTC.

A single count supports this clonotype. The conserved closing phenylalanine or tryptophan is absent in this CDR3, likely reflecting a read error. V is TRBV12-3 or TRBV12-4 and J is TRBJ2-1, with D perhaps matching TRBD2 (5 bases). The CDR3 is made up of 16 amino acids. V shed 4 bases and J shed 0 bases, with 13 bases lying between them. The CDR3: CASSSRPSSSYNEQFL. CDR3 DNA: TGTGCCAGCAGTTCCAGACCTAGCTCCTCCTACAATGAGCAGTTCCTC.

The chain joins TRBV6-5 to TRBJ1-2, with TRBD1 identical over 7 bases. The CDR3 extends over 14 amino acids. V was pared by 2 bases and J by 2 bases, with 2 bases of the junction left unmatched. Germline lookup yields CDR1 MNHEY and CDR2 SVGAGI. The CDR3 nucleotides are TGTGCCAGCAGTTACGGGGACAGAAACTATGGCTACACCTTC. Its translation: CASSYGDRNYGYTF.

The rearrangement links TRBV2 to TRBJ2-7; TRBD1 matches at 9 bases. V was pared by 3 bases and J by 2 bases, with 2 bases of the junction left unmatched. The CDR3 runs to 14 residues. CDR1 is SNHLY and CDR2 is FYNNEI in the germline V gene. CDR3 residues: CASSDDRGTYEQYF. The CDR3 DNA follows: TGTGCCAGCAGTGACGACAGGGGGACCTACGAGCAGTACTTC.

The genes are TRBV5-8 and TRBJ2-6; no reliable D call. CDR3 length: 15 residues. The germline V and J ends were trimmed by 0 bases and 3 bases, with 7 bases remaining between them. Germline V gene sequence: CDR1 SGHTS, CDR2 YDEGEE. CDR3 region: CASSLGPVGANVLTF. CDR3 DNA: TGTGCCAGCAGCTTGGGTCCGGTTGGGGCCAACGTCCTGACTTTC.

This clonotype was found many times. This chain uses TRBV5-6 with TRBJ2-1; possibly TRBD1 for D (5 bases). This CDR3 has 15 amino acids. Germline-derived CDR1 and CDR2 are SGHDT and YYEEEE. V was clipped by 4 bases and J by 0 bases, with 11 bases between them. The CDR3 bases are TGTGCCAGCAGCATGGACACAAGCTCCTACAATGAGCAGTTCTTC. This sequence encodes CASSMDTSSYNEQFF. The full variable domain, its missing parts supplied by reference TRBV5-6 and TRBJ2-1, is DAGVTQSPTHLIKTRGQQVTLRCSPKSGHDTVSWYQQALGQGPQFIFQYYEEEERQRGNFPDRFSGHQFPNYSSELNVNALLLGDSALYLCASSMDTSSYNEQFFGPGTRLTVL.

The count of this clonotype is one. Given the absence of the conserved phenylalanine or tryptophan at the CDR3 end, a read error is likely. The chain has TRBV5-1 and TRBJ2-3; D possibly corresponds to TRBD2 (6 bases). Germline lookup yields CDR1 SGHRS and CDR2 YFSETQ. This CDR3 has 14 amino acids. V gave up 3 bases and J gave up 4 bases, with 12 bases separating them. The CDR3 nucleotides are TGCGCCAGCAGCTGGGAGGACTACTCAGATACGCAGTATTTG. It codes for CASSWEDYSDTQYL.

This rearrangement joins TRBV25-1 to TRBJ2-1; tentatively, D is TRBD2 (6 bases). The V end was cut by 6 bases, the J end by 4 bases, with 16 bases between. CDR1 is MGHDK, CDR2 SYGVNS, per germline. The CDR3 is made up of 15 amino acids. CDR3 in DNA: TGTGCCAGCAGCGGCATAGGAGGGAAATACAATGAGCAGTTCTTC. Its protein is CASSGIGGKYNEQFF. Full variable domain (rest looked up from reference TRBV25-1 and TRBJ2-1): EADIYQTPRYLVIGTGKKITLECSQTMGHDKMYWYQQDPGMELHLIHYSYGVNSTEKGDLSSESTVSRIRTEHFPLTLESARPSHTSQYLCASSGIGGKYNEQFFGPGTRLTVL.

This clonotype was seen repeatedly, ten times or more. The chain has TRBV13 and TRBJ1-2, with 11 bases aligning to TRBD1. CDR1 is PRHDT and CDR2 is FYEKMQ in the germline V gene (reference sequence). The CDR3 runs to 15 residues. Unmatched junction bases numbered 7, after V lost 3 bases and J lost 7 bases. The CDR3 DNA sequence: TGTGCCAGCAGCTTCTTCGGACAGGGGGCTGGTGGCTACACCTTC. Its translation: CASSFFGQGAGGYTF. Based on the CDR3 plus reference TRBV13 and TRBJ1-2, the full variable domain is AAGVIQSPRHLIKEKRETATLKCYPIPRHDTVYWYQQGPGQDPQFLISFYEKMQSDKGSIPDRFSAQQFSDYHSELNMSSLELGDSALYFCASSFFGQGAGGYTFGSGTRLTVV.

This clonotype showed up just once. CDR3 region: CASSQPDRAYEAFF. The CDR3 bases are TGTGCCAGCAGCCAACCCGACAGGGCCTATGAAGCTTTCTTT. The rearrangement joins TRBV4-2 to TRBJ1-1; 7 nucleotides align to TRBD1. Germline CDR1 reads LGHNA; CDR2 reads YNFKEQ. The ends lost 2 bases at V and 7 bases at J; junction bases unmatched: 7. CDR3 length equals 14 residues.

The chain uses TRBV20-1 and TRBJ2-3; 8 bases agree with TRBD2. The CDR3 length is 14 residues. CDR1 is DFQATT and CDR2 is SNEGSKA in the germline V gene (reference sequence). After removal of 3 bases from V and 3 bases from J, the junction contained 5 bases not matched to a gene. CDR3 nucleotides: TGCAGTGCTAGGCCGGGGGGGCCGACAGATACGCAGTATTTT. As protein: CSARPGGPTDTQYF.

This clonotype is medium-sized in the sample. The V gene is TRBV5-1, the J gene TRBJ1-2; D remains unclear. Trimming removed 6 bases from V and 6 bases from J, with 18 bases in between. CDR1 and CDR2 from the germline V gene are SGHRS and YFSETQ. The CDR3 consists of 14 residues. Here the CDR3 DNA reads TGCGCCAGCACCACCCTATCAGGACTAGATGGCTACACCTTC. It specifies CASTTLSGLDGYTF.

At least ten counts were recorded for this clonotype. For the CDR3, the DNA is TGTGCCAGCAGGTCCTTAGGACAGGACAAAGCTTTCTTT. It is translated as CASRSLGQDKAFF. The V and J genes are TRBV6-2 or TRBV6-3 and TRBJ1-1; TRBD1 matches at 7 bases. Germline-derived CDR1 and CDR2 are MNHEY and SVGEGT. Trimming removed 6 bases from V and 9 bases from J; junction bases left unmatched: 10. The length of the CDR3 is 13 residues.

The chain carries TRBV15 and TRBJ2-5, with D unclear. V gave up 5 bases and J gave up 0 bases, with 7 bases separating them. From germline, CDR1 is LNHNV and CDR2 YYDKDF (reference sequence). There are 13 residues in the CDR3. The CDR3 coding sequence is TGTGCCACCAGCTCCCGTGACCAAGAGACCCAGTACTTC. It codes for CATSSRDQETQYF.

This clonotype was recorded only once. The chain has TRBV24-1 and TRBJ1-2; D is uncertain. The CDR3 loop spans 14 amino acids. Germline CDR1 KGHDR, CDR2 SFDVKD. Trimming pared 9 bases from V and 2 bases from J, leaving 15 bases between. The CDR3 DNA sequence: TGTGCCACCGGGTACCCTGGACGGAACTATGGCTACACCTTC. Its translation is CATGYPGRNYGYTF.

This sequence joins TRBV9 and TRBJ1-2; perhaps TRBD1 as D (5 bases). CDR3 length: 14 residues. Per the germline V gene, CDR1 is SGDLS and CDR2 is YYNGEE. V lost 1 base and J lost 5, with 12 bases in between. CDR3 coding DNA: TGTGCCAGCAGCGTACATGCGGGGGAGTATGGCTACACCTTC. Translated, it gives CASSVHAGEYGYTF.

This clonotype occurred once. The chain employs TRBV20-1 and TRBJ2-1; the D gene is possibly TRBD2 (6 bases). Looked up from germline, CDR1 is DFQATT and CDR2 is SNEGSKA (reference sequence). The CDR3 length is 15 residues. V was pared by 5 bases and J by 5 bases, with 19 bases between. This CDR3 reads CSAHRDGSENNEQFF. The DNA for the CDR3 is TGCAGTGCTCACCGGGACGGGAGTGAAAACAATGAGCAGTTCTTC.